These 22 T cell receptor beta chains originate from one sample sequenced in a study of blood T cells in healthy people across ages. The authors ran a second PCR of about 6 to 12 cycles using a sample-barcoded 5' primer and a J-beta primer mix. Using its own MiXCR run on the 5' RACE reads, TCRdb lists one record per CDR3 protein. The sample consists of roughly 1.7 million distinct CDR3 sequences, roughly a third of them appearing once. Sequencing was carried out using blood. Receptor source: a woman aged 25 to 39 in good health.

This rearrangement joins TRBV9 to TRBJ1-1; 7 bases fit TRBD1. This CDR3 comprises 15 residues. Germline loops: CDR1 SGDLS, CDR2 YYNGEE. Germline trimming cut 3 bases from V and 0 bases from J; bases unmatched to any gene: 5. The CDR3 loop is CASSALQGMNTEAFF. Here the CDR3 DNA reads TGTGCCAGCAGCGCGTTACAGGGGATGAACACTGAAGCTTTCTTT. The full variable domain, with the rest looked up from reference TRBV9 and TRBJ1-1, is DSGVTQTPKHLITATGQRVTLRCSPRSGDLSVYWYQQSLDQGLQFLIQYYNGEERAKGNILERFSAQQFPDLHSELNLSSLELGDSALYFCASSALQGMNTEAFFGQGTRLTVV.

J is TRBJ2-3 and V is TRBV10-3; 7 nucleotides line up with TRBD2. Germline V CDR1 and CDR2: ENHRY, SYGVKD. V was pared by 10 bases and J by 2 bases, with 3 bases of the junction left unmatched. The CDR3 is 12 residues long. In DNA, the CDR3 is TGTGCCACCCTAGCGGACACAGATACGCAGTATTTT. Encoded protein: CATLADTDTQYF.

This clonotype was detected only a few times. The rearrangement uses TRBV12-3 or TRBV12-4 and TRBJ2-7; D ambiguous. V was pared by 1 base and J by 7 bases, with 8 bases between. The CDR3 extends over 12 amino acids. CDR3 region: CASSLGKWEQYF. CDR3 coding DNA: TGTGCCAGCAGTTTAGGAAAGTGGGAGCAGTACTTC.

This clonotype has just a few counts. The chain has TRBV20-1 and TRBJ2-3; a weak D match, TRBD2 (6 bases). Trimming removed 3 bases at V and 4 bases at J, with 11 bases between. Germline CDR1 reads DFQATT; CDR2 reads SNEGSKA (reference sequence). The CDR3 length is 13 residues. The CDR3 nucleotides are TGCAGTGCTAGTCGTCTAGCGCCAGATACGCAGTATTTT. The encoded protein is CSASRLAPDTQYF.

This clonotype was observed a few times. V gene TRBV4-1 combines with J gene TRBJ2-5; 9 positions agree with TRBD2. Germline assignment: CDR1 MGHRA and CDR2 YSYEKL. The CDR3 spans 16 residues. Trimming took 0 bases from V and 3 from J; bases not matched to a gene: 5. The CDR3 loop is CASSQEEWTSEETQYF. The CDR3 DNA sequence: TGCGCCAGCAGCCAAGAGGAGTGGACTAGCGAAGAGACCCAGTACTTC.

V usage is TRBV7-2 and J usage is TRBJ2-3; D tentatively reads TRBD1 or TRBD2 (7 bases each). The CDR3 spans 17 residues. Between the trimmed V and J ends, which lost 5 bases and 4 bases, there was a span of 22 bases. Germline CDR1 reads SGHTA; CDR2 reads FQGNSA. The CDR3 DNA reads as TGTGCCAGCAGCCCGGGACAGACGCTGGGAGGGGCAGATACGCAGTATTTT. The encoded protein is CASSPGQTLGGADTQYF.

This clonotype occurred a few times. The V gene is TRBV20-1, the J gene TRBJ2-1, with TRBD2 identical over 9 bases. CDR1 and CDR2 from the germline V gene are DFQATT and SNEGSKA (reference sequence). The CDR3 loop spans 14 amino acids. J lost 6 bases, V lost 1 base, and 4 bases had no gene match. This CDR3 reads CSARGRGGLNEQFF. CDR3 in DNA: TGCAGTGCTAGAGGGCGGGGGGGCCTCAATGAGCAGTTCTTC.

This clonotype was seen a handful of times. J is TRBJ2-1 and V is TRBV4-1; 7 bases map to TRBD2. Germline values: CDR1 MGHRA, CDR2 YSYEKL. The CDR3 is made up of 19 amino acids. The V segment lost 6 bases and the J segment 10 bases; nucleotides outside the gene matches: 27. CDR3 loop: CASSRGPSLAGAGVGEQFF. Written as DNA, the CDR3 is TGCGCCAGCAGTCGGGGCCCCTCCCTTGCGGGAGCTGGGGTCGGAGAGCAGTTCTTC.

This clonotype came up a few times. The CDR3 loop reads CASSLRTSGGPLDTQYF. The CDR3 nucleotides read TGTGCCAGCAGCTTACGGACTAGCGGGGGACCTTTGGATACGCAGTATTTT. The rearrangement joins TRBV7-8 to TRBJ2-3; 13 bases are shared with TRBD2. The germline gives CDR1 SGHVS, CDR2 FQNEAQ. This CDR3 region has 17 residues. Trimming removed 2 bases from V and 6 bases from J; junction bases left unmatched: 8.

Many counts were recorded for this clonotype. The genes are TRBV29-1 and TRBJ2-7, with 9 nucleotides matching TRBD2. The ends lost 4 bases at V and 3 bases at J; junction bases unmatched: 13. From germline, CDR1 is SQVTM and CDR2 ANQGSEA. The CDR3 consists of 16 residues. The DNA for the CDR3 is TGCAGCGTTGTAGGAATGGGCGGGAGGGCCTTCTACGAGCAGTACTTC. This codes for CSVVGMGGRAFYEQYF.

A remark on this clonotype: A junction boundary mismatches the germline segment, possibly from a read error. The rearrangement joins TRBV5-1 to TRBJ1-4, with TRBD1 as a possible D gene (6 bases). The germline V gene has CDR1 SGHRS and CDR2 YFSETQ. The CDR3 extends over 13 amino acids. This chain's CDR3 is CASSIGQNERLFF. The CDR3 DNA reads TGCGCCAGCAGCATTGGACAGAATGAAAGACTGTTTTTT. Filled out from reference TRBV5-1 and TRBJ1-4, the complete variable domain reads KAGVTQTPRYLIKTRGQQVTLSCSPISGHRSVSWYQQTPGQGLQFLFEYFSETQRNKGNFPGRFSGRQFSNSRSEMNVSTLELGDSALYLCASSIGQNERLFFGSGTQLSVL.

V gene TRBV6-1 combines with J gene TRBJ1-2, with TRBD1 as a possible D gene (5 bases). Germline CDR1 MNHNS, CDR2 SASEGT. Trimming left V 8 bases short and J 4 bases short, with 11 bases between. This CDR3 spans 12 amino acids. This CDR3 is CASGDLGYGYTF. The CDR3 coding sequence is TGTGCCAGCGGGGACCTTGGCTATGGCTACACCTTC.

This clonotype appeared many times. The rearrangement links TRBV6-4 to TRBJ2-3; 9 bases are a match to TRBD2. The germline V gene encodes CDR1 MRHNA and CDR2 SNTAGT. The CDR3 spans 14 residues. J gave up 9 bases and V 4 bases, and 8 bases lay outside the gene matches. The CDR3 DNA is TGTGCCAGCAGTGCCGGGACTAGCTCGGAGACGCAGTATTTT. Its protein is CASSAGTSSETQYF.

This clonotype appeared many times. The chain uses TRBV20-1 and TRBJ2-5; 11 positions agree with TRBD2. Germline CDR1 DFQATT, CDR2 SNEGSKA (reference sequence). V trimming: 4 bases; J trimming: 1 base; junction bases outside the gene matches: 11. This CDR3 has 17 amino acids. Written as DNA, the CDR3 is TGCAGTGCTACCCACGGACTAGCGGGCAGTATCCAAGAGACCCAGTACTTC. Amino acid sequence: CSATHGLAGSIQETQYF.

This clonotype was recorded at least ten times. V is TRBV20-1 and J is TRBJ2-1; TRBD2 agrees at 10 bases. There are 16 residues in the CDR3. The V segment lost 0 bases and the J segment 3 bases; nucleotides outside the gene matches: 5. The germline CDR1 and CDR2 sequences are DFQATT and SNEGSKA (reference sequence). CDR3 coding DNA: TGCAGTGCTAGAGATCCTGGACTAGCGGACTACAATGAGCAGTTCTTC. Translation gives CSARDPGLADYNEQFF.

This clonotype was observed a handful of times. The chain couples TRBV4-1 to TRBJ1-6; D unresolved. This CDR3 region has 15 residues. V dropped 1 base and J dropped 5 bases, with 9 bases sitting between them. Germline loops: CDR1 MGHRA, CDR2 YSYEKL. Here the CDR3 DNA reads TGCGCCAGCAGCCAAGCAGGAAGTGATAATTCACCCCTCCACTTT. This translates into CASSQAGSDNSPLHF.

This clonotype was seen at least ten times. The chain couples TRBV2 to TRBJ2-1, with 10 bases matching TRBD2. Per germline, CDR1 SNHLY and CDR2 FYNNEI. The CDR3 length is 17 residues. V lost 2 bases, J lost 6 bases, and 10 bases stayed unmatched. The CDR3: CASSERVAGGRRNEQFF. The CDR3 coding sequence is TGTGCCAGCAGTGAAAGGGTAGCGGGAGGACGACGCAATGAGCAGTTCTTC.

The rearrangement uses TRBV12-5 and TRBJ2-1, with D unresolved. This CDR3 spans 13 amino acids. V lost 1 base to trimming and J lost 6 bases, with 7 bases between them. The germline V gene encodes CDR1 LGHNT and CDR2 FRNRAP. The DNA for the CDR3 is TGTGCTAGTGGTTTGGGGGGAATCAATGAGCAGTTCTTC. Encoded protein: CASGLGGINEQFF.

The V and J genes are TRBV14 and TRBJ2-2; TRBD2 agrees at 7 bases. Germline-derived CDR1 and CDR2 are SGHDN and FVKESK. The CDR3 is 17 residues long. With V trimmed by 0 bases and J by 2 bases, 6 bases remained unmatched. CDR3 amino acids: CASSQDRGGANTGELFF. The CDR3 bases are TGTGCCAGCAGCCAAGATCGCGGGGGAGCCAACACCGGGGAGCTGTTTTTT.

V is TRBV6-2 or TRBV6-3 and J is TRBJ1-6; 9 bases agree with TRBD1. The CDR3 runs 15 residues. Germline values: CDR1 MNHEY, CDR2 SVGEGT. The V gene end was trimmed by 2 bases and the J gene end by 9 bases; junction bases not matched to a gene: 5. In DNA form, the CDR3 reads TGTGCCAGCAGTTACGGGACAGGGCCACTTTCACCCCTCCACTTT. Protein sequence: CASSYGTGPLSPLHF.

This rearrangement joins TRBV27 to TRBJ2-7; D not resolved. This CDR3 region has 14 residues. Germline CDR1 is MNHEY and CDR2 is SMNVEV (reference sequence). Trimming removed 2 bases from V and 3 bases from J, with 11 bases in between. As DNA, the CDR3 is TGTGCCAGCAGTTTAGGTCTACCGGACTACGAGCAGTACTTC. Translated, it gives CASSLGLPDYEQYF.

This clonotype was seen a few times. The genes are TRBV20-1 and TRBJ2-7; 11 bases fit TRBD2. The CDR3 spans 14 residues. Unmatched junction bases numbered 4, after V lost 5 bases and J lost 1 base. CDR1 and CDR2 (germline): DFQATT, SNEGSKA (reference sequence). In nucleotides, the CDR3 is TGCAGTGCTCAGGGACTAGCGGTTTCCTACGAGCAGTACTTC. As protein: CSAQGLAVSYEQYF.